This TCR beta chain comes out of a study of cytomegalovirus exposure and HLA in healthy donors. Study results and limitations: A few of the chains that were CMV-associated were confirmed in vitro to be specific for CMV antigens.

The donors were part of the validation cohort, which consisted of about 120 subjects and was separate from the first cohort of several hundred subjects. The CDR3 has 16 residues. The V and J ends lost 4 bases and 0 bases respectively, with 12 bases between them. The germline V gene has CDR1 LNHDA and CDR2 SQIVND (reference sequence). Regarding this clone: Its antigen is still unknown.

Sequencing was performed with immunoSEQ multiplex PCR; in TCRdb, only in-frame clones are kept and a portion is missing. The sample holds about 110,000 clones, roughly 95% seen once. V gene TRBV19 combines with J gene TRBJ2-2; the D gene is possibly TRBD2 (7 bases). The sequence was obtained from a young woman in good health and CMV-seronegative. The sequencing sample was made of PBMCs. CDR3 in DNA: TGTGCCAGTAGTACGCGGGGGCCTTCGAACACCGGGGAGCTGTTTTTT. It encodes CASSTRGPSNTGELFF.